This TCR beta chain emerged from a study of blood T cell repertoires in COVID-19. Overall study context: Spain, Italy and the United States supplied samples that represented acute and convalescent COVID-19. T cells, B-cell-depleted T cells, or PBMCs provided the cDNA or gDNA that served as material.

Study processing details: Amplifying reference gene primers gave estimates of nucleated cell counts. The data were produced by immunoSEQ multiplex PCR, yet TCRdb's version contains in-frame clones alone and is incomplete. V, J and clone size are taken as reported in that table, and D and trimming were inferred from the DNA itself. Of about 240,000 clones detected, roughly 80% appear once; the ten largest clones hold 9.6%. Germline CDR1 DFQATT, CDR2 SNEGSKA (reference sequence). Trimming took off 5 bases at V and 5 bases at J, with 9 bases between the two ends. The CDR3 loop spans 11 amino acids. The TCR sequence derives from a woman of 80 years or more with acute or convalescent COVID-19. Input material: peripheral blood. The gene calls are TRBV20-1 and TRBJ1-1, with D hard to call. CDR3 protein: CSAERRTEAFF. CDR3 DNA: TGCAGTGCTGAGCGGAGGACTGAAGCTTTCTTT.